This T cell receptor (beta chain) stems from a study of blood T cell repertoires in COVID-19 (dated by TCRdb to the early 2020s). Concerning the study at large: Collaborator samples came from the United States, Italy and Spain and covered acute and convalescent phases of COVID-19. The prospective study material was composed of cDNA or gDNA derived from T cells, B-cell-depleted T cells, or PBMCs. Deeply sampled blood TCRbeta repertoires from subjects exposed to, actively infected with, or recovered from COVID-19 were included in the dataset. The repertoires were released in a freely available public database intended as a resource for research on the immune response to SARS-CoV-2. Samples came from the ongoing ImmuneRACE study (first 160 participants) plus 1,254 subjects from 6 global collaborators. Sample metadata almost always included a de-identified subject ID, COVID-19 status, age in years and sex. Where available, HLA class I and class II types were obtained from metadata supplied by the sample provider rather than from assay-based typing. The full study reports these points: The quantity of clinical and demographic metadata differed by source and by participant and was supplied without curation.

Note on this clone: This clone's antigen is unknown. Base-call qualities are not available, and no considerably larger clone is one nucleotide away.

TCRbeta CDR3 regions were amplified from genomic DNA using the immunoSEQ Assay, a bias-controlled multiplex PCR. Turning to the authors' computational methods: Within the assay, amplification of reference gene primers was used to estimate how many nucleated cells each sample contained. To quantify the absolute abundance of each unique TCRbeta CDR3 rearrangement, sequence reads were collapsed and filtered. For each sample, productive Simpson clonality was calculated as the square root of Simpson's diversity index across productive rearrangements. Drawn from immuneACCESS, this table holds only the in-frame rearrangements with V and J called that TCRdb kept. Clones are partly lost; checked studies trace under half to an unresolved V gene and leave the rest unexplained. Clone size and V and J calls were adopted from that table, with D and trimming inferred from the DNA. A total of 68,000 or so clones appear in this sample, roughly 84% of them only once. The ten most abundant clones make up around 2.8% of the sample.

Collaborating institutions collected whole blood in K2EDTA tubes following their own protocols. For TCRbeta analysis, collaborators shipped samples as frozen whole blood, isolated PBMCs, or DNA extracted from either of those sample types. The germline V gene provides CDR1 SGHTS and CDR2 YDEGEE. At the junction V is shortened by 1 base and J by 0 bases, with 5 bases in between. Inclusive of the bounding cysteine and phenylalanine, the CDR3 is 14 residues long. Only the CDR3 DNA stays, 42 bases, in frame from base 1. Recombination joined TRBV5-8 with TRBJ1-5; the D gene remains uncertain. The sequencing sample was made of peripheral blood. This TCR was sampled from a man aged 70-80 years with active or convalescent COVID-19. The CDR3 region: CASSLLSSNQPQHF. The DNA is TGTGCCAGCAGCTTGCTTAGTAGCAATCAGCCCCAGCATTTT.